This T cell receptor beta chain appears in the sequencing data of a study of cytomegalovirus exposure and HLA in healthy donors. Regarding the study as a whole: When analyzed later, a missense DCLRE1C variant was found to be linked to TCR beta V- and J-gene trimming.

PCR employed 60 Vbeta and 13 Jbeta primers. The protocol was immunoSEQ multiplex PCR, while the TCRdb copy is restricted to in-frame clones and leaves out a portion. This table holds about 130,000 clones, 65% to 90% found once. Notes on this clone: Its antigen is as yet unknown.

Germline CDR1 SGHTA, CDR2 FQGNSA. The CDR3 has 14 residues. V was trimmed by 6 bases and J by 2 bases, leaving 13 bases between them. This clonotype was obtained from a male donor in good health and CMV-seropositive. The chain employs TRBV7-2 and TRBJ1-1, with a weak D call TRBD1 (5 bases). Sequenced sample: PBMCs. The CDR3 reads CASSVRGGNTEAFF. CDR3 coding DNA: TGTGCCAGCAGTGTTAGGGGCGGTAACACTGAAGCTTTCTTT. The variable domain in full, with the rest retrieved from reference TRBV7-2 and TRBJ1-1, is GAGVSQSPSNKVTEKGKDVELRCDPISGHTALYWYRQSLGQGLEFLIYFQGNSAPDKSGLPSDRFSAERTGGSVSTLTIQRTQQEDSAVYLCASSVRGGNTEAFFGQGTRLTVV.